This is a list of T cell receptor beta chains from one sample in a study of response to subunit inactivated influenza vaccine. TCRdb re-called the RT-PCR reads through MiXCR, storing one row per CDR3 protein. Of about 240,000 distinct CDR3 sequences listed, 12% are singletons. Here the sequenced sample was non-naive T cells sorted from PBMCs, taken around 15 days before vaccination. Source of these receptors: a man aged 45-65 years who received an inactivated influenza vaccine. Each CDR3 is given with its conserved first and last residue. A D gene is named only where the DNA matches it firmly. Size is omitted from some rows. Given values are once, few, many or a class for expanded clones.

clone_size d_call j_call v_call cdr3_aa cdr3_nt
few NA TRBJ2-2 TRBV5-1 CASSLFGPNTGELFF TGCGCCAGCAGCTTGTTCGGGCCGAACACCGGGGAGCTGTTTTTT
NA TRBD2 TRBJ2-7 TRBV28 CATYLNTPGLAAGTSYEQYF TGTGCCACCTACCTCAACACTCCGGGACTAGCGGCAGGAACCTCCTACGAGCAGTACTTC
few TRBD1 TRBJ2-7 TRBV11-2 CASRTTLGGASSYEQYF TGTGCCAGCAGAACAACTCTAGGGGGCGCTTCGTCCTACGAGCAGTACTTC
many NA TRBJ1-3 TRBV6-2/TRBV6-3 CASSTRVSGNTIYF TGTGCCAGCAGTACCCGGGTCTCTGGAAACACCATATATTTT
NA NA TRBJ1-3 TRBV6-1 CASRLGNTIDF TGTGCCAGCAGGCTAGGAAACACCATAGATTTT
few NA TRBJ2-7 TRBV7-6 CASSPYVKTESLGEQYF TGTGCCAGCAGCCCCTACGTCAAGACAGAGTCTCTGGGGGAGCAGTACTTC
few TRBD2 TRBJ2-3 TRBV29-1 CSALTRTRADTQYF TGCAGCGCCCTAACTCGGACTAGAGCAGATACGCAGTATTTT
few TRBD2 TRBJ2-3 TRBV10-3 CAISPPGGAADTQYF TGTGCCATCAGCCCCCCCGGGGGGGCGGCAGATACGCAGTATTTT
NA NA TRBJ2-7 TRBV27 CASSFKQYYEQYF TGTGCCAGCAGTTTCAAGCAGTACTACGAGCAGTACTTC
NA TRBD1 TRBJ1-5 TRBV20-1 CSARVGRGSFSSNQPQHF TGCAGTGCTAGAGTAGGCAGGGGGAGTTTTTCTAGCAATCAGCCCCAGCATTTT
many NA TRBJ2-3 TRBV28 CASSLSPRDTRDIDTQYF TGTGCCAGCAGTTTGTCCCCCCGGGACACCCGAGACATCGATACGCAGTATTTT
NA NA TRBJ1-4 TRBV12-3/TRBV12-4 CASSLGSSGKLFF TGTGCCAGCAGTTTAGGATCGAGCGGAAAACTGTTTTTT
NA NA TRBJ2-3 TRBV6-6 CASSSRVRDTQYF TGTGCCAGCAGTTCCCGTGTGCGAGATACGCAGTATTTT
many TRBD2 TRBJ2-1 TRBV7-3 CASSLNLGTSYNEQFF TGTGCCAGCAGTCTAAATCTCGGGACTAGCTACAATGAGCAGTTCTTC
NA TRBD2 TRBJ2-1 TRBV28 CASSLGLGGGRTNYNEQFF TGTGCCAGCAGTTTGGGGCTGGGCGGGGGGCGAACCAACTACAATGAGCAGTTCTTC
many NA TRBJ2-7 TRBV25-1 CASSELRRQEQYF TGTGCCAGCAGTGAATTGAGGCGGCAAGAGCAGTACTTC
few TRBD1 TRBJ1-2 TRBV5-1 CASSTDRGDYGYTF TGCGCCAGCAGCACCGACAGGGGCGACTATGGCTACACCTTC
NA NA TRBJ2-7 TRBV7-6 CASSPDGAYEQYF TGTGCCAGCAGCCCGGACGGGGCCTACGAGCAGTACTTC
NA TRBD2 TRBJ2-5 TRBV5-4 CASSLTGLATETQYF TGTGCCAGCAGCTTGACGGGACTAGCGACAGAGACCCAGTACTTC
NA NA TRBJ1-2 TRBV6-1 CASSPPGQAYGYTF TGTGCCAGCAGTCCTCCGGGACAAGCCTATGGCTACACCTTC
NA NA TRBJ1-6 TRBV20-1 CSARDRDGNNSPLHF TGCAGTGCTAGAGATCGGGACGGCAATAATTCACCCCTCCACTTT
NA NA TRBJ1-4 TRBV6-1 CASPEDPQGEKLFF TGTGCCAGCCCCGAAGACCCCCAAGGGGAAAAACTGTTTTTT
few TRBD2 TRBJ2-3 TRBV28 CACWEAGGSDTQYF TGTGCCTGCTGGGAGGCGGGGGGGTCAGATACGCAGTATTTT
NA TRBD1 TRBJ1-2 TRBV6-1 CASSDRDRSDYGYTF TGTGCCAGCAGTGACCGGGACAGGTCAGACTATGGCTACACCTTC
NA NA TRBJ2-7 TRBV2 CASSERASLSYEQYF TGTGCCAGCAGTGAAAGGGCGTCTCTTTCCTACGAGCAGTACTTC
few NA TRBJ2-6 TRBV12-3/TRBV12-4 CASSLLHRAGANVLTF TGTGCCAGCAGTTTACTCCACCGGGCTGGGGCCAACGTCCTGACTTTC
few TRBD1 TRBJ2-7 TRBV18 CASSPGTGEEQYF TGTGCCAGCTCACCAGGGACAGGGGAAGAGCAGTACTTC
few NA TRBJ2-1 TRBV12-3/TRBV12-4 CASTYSNEQFF TGTGCCAGCACTTATTCCAATGAGCAGTTCTTC